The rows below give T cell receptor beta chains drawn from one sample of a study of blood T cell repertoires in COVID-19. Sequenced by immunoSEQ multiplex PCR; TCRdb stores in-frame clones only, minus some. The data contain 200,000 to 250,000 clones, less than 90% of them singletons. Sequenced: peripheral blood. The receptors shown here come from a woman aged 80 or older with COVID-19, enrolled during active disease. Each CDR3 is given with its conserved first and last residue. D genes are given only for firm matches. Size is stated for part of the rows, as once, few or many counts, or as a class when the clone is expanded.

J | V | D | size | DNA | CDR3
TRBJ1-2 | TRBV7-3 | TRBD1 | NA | TGTGCCAGCAGCTTAAGACAGGGCGGTGGCTACACCTTC | CASSLRQGGGYTF
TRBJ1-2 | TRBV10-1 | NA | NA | TGCGCCAGCAGTGAGCCGGGTGGGGCCAGGTGCTATGGCTACACCTTC | CASSEPGGARCYGYTF
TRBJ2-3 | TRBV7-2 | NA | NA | TGTGCCAGCAGCGTACAGGGGACTTCAGATACGCAGTATTTT | CASSVQGTSDTQYF
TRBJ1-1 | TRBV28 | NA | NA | TGTGCCAGCAGTTTATGGAGGGCCGTGGGGAACACTGAAGCTTTCTTT | CASSLWRAVGNTEAFF
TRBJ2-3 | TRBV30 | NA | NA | TGTGCCTGGGTTAGGGGGTGGGATACGCAGTATTTT | CAWVRGWDTQYF
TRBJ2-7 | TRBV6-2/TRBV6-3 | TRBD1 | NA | TGTGCCAGCAGTAGAACCGGGACAGGCTACGAGCAGTACTTC | CASSRTGTGYEQYF
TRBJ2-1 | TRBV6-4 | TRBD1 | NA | TGTGCCAGCAGTCCTGGGACAGTTTCCAATGAGCAGTTCTTC | CASSPGTVSNEQFF
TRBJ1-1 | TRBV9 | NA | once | TGTGCCAGCAGCGTAGGGAGTTTCACTGAAGCTTTCTTT | CASSVGSFTEAFF
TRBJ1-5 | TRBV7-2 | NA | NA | TGTGCCAGCAGCTTAATGCCCAGTAGCAATCAGCCCCAGCATTTT | CASSLMPSSNQPQHF
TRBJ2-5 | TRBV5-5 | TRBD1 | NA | TGTGCCAGCAGCTTGAACAGGGGAGAGACCCAGTACTTC | CASSLNRGETQYF
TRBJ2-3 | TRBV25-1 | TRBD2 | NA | TGTGCCAGCAGTGAAGGGGGGGGCACAGATACGCAGTATTTT | CASSEGGGTDTQYF
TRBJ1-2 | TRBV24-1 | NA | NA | TGTGCCACCAGTGATCCGACTGTGTCCAGCTACACCTTC | CATSDPTVSSYTF
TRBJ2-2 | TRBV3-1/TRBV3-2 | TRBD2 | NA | TGTGCCAGCAGCCCCCGCGGGGGAGGCACCGGGGAGCTGTTTTTT | CASSPRGGGTGELFF
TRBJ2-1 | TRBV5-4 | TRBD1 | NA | TGTGCCAGCAGCTCGACAGGGGCTGGGGGCGATGAGCAGTTCTTC | CASSSTGAGGDEQFF
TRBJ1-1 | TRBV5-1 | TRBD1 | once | TGCGCCAGCAGCCCGAGACAGGGGAACACTGAAGCTTTCTTT | CASSPRQGNTEAFF
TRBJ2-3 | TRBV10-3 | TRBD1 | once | TGTGCCACAGAGGGGGACAGGGGCTCAGATACGCAGTATTTT | CATEGDRGSDTQYF
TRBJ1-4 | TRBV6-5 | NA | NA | TGTGCCAGCAGCTCCCCGGCGGGAGGTGAAAAACTGTTTTTT | CASSSPAGGEKLFF
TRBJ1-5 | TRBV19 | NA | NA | TGTGCCAGTAGTATATTAGGCACAGGGACACGGCAGCCCCAGCATTTT | CASSILGTGTRQPQHF
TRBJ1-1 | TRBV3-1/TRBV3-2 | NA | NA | TGTGCCAGCAGCCAAGGGACAGCGAACACCATGACTGCTTTCTTT | CASSQGTANTMTAFF
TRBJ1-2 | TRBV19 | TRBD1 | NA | TGTGCCAGCCGACAGGGGAAGTTCGAAGGCTACACCTTC | CASRQGKFEGYTF
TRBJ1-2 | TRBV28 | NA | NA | TGTGCCAGCAGTTTAGCTCCGACTAAGGCAAATGGCTACACCTTC | CASSLAPTKANGYTF
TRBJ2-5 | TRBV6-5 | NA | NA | TGTGCCAGTGGACGGGAGGAGACCCAGTACTTC | CASGREETQYF
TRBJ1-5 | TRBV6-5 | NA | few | TGTGCCAGCAGGCCCGACAGGAGCAATCAGCCCCAGCATTTT | CASRPDRSNQPQHF
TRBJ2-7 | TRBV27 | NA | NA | TGTGCCAGCAGTTGGGACAAAACCAGCTCCTACGAGCAGTACTTC | CASSWDKTSSYEQYF
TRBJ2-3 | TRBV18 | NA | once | TGTGCCAGCTCACCAGACAGTCTGGGCACAGATACGCAGTATTTT | CASSPDSLGTDTQYF
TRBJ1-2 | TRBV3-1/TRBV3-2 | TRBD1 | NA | TGTGCCAGCAGCCGCGGACAGGTCCCTAGGTATGGCTACACCTTC | CASSRGQVPRYGYTF
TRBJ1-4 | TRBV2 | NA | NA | TGTGCCAGCAGGTACAGGGACGAAGAAAAACTGTTTTTT | CASRYRDEEKLFF